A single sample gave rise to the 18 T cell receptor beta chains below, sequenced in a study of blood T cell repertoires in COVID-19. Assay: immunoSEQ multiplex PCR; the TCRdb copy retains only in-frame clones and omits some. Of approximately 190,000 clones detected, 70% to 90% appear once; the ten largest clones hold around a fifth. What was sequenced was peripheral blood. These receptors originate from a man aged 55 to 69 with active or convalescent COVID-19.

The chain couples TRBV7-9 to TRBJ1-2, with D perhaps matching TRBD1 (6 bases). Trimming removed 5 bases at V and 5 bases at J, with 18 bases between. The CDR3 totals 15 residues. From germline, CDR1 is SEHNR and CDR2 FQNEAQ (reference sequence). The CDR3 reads CASSPDGGGGYGYTF. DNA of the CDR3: TGTGCCAGCAGCCCCGACGGGGGGGGCGGGTATGGCTACACCTTC.

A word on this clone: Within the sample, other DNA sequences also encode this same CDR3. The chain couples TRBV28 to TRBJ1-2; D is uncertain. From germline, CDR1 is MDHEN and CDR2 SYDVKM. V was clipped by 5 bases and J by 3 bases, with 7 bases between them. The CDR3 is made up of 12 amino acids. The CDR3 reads CASSNRDYGYTF. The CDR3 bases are TGTGCCAGCAGTAACCGGGACTATGGCTACACCTTC.

The CDR3 DNA is TGTGCCAGTGCCGCGGAGGTCGCGGGGGAGACCCAGTACTTC. Translation gives CASAAEVAGETQYF. The chain combines TRBV9 with TRBJ2-5, with D possibly being TRBD2 (6 bases). V lost 8 bases, J lost 5 bases, and 19 bases lay in between. Germline V gene data show CDR1 as SGDLS and CDR2 as YYNGEE. The CDR3 runs to 14 residues.

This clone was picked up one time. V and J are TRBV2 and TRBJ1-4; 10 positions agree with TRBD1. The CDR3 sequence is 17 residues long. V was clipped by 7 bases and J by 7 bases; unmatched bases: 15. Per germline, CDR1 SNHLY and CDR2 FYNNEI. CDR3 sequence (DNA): TGTGCCAGCAATGGTAGACAGGGGGCCGGGTCGGGTGAAAAACTGTTTTTT. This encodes CASNGRQGAGSGEKLFF.

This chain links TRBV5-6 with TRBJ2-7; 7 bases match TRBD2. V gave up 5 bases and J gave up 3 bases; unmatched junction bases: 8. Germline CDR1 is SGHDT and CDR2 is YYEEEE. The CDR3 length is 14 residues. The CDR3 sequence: CASSPGGFNYEQYF. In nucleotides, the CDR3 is TGTGCCAGCAGTCCCGGGGGGTTCAACTACGAGCAGTACTTC. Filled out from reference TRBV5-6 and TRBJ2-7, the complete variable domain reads DAGVTQSPTHLIKTRGQQVTLRCSPKSGHDTVSWYQQALGQGPQFIFQYYEEEERQRGNFPDRFSGHQFPNYSSELNVNALLLGDSALYLCASSPGGFNYEQYFGPGTRLTVT.

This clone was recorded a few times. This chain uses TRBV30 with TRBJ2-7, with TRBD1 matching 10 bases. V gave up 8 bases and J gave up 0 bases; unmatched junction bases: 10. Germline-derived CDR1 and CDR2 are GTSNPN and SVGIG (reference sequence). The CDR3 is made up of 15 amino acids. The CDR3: CAMTGGRKSSYEQYF. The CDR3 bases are TGTGCCATGACAGGGGGCCGAAAAAGCTCCTACGAGCAGTACTTC.

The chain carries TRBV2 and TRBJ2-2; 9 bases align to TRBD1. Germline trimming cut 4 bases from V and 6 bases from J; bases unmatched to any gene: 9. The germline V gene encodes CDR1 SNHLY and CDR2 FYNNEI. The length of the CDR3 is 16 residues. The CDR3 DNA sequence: TGTGCCAGCAGTGCGGACAGGGGAGTTAGGGCCGGGGAGCTGTTTTTT. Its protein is CASSADRGVRAGELFF.

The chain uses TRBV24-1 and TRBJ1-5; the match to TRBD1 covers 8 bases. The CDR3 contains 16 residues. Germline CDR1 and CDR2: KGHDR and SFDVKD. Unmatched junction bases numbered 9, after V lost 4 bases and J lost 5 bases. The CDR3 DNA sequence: TGTGCCACCAGTGACCCTGACAGGGGTGAGGATCAGCCCCAGCATTTT. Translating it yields CATSDPDRGEDQPQHF.

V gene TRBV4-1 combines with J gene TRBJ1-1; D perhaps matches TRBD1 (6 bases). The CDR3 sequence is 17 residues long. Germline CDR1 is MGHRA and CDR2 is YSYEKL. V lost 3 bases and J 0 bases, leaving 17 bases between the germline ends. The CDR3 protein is CASSHPTGPIMNTEAFF. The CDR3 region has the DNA TGCGCCAGCAGCCATCCCACAGGGCCAATCATGAACACTGAAGCTTTCTTT.

CDR3 loop: CSVLGQPNEKLFF. CDR3 in DNA: TGCAGCGTCTTGGGACAGCCTAATGAAAAACTGTTTTTT. This chain links TRBV29-1 with TRBJ1-4; 7 nucleotides align to TRBD1. The CDR3 consists of 13 residues. Looked up from germline, CDR1 is SQVTM and CDR2 is ANQGSEA. V gave up 6 bases and J gave up 3 bases; unmatched junction bases: 4.

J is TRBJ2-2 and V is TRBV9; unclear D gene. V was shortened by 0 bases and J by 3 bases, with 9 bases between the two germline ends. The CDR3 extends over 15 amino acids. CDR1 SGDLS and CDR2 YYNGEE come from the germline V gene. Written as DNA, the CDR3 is TGTGCCAGCAGCGTAGGGTTGAGCGACACCGGGGAGCTGTTTTTT. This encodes CASSVGLSDTGELFF.

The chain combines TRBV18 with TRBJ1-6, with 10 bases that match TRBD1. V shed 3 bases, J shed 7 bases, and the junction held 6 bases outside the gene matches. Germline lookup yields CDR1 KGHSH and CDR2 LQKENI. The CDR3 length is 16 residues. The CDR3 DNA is TGTGCCAGCTCACCCGTCCTGGACAGGGGGAATTCACCCCTCCACTTT. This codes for CASSPVLDRGNSPLHF.

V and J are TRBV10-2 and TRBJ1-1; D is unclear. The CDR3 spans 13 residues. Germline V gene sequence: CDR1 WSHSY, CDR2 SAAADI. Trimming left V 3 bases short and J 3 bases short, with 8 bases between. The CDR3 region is CASSDGRDTEAFF. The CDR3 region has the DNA TGCGCCAGCAGTGACGGGAGGGACACTGAAGCTTTCTTT.

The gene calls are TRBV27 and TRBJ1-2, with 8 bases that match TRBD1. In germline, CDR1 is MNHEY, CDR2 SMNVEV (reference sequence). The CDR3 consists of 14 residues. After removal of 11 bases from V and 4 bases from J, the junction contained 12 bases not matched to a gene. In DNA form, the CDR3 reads TGTGCCTCGCGGCAGGGGGCGCAAAGCTATGGCTACACCTTC. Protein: CASRQGAQSYGYTF.

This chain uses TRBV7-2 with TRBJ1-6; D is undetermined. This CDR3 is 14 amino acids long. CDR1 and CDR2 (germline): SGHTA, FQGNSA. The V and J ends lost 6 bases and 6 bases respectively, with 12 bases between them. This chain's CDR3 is CASSIELFNSPLHF. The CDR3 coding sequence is TGTGCCAGCAGTATCGAACTTTTTAATTCACCCCTCCACTTT. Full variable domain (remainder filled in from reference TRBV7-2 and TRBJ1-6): GAGVSQSPSNKVTEKGKDVELRCDPISGHTALYWYRQSLGQGLEFLIYFQGNSAPDKSGLPSDRFSAERTGGSVSTLTIQRTQQEDSAVYLCASSIELFNSPLHFGNGTRLTVT.

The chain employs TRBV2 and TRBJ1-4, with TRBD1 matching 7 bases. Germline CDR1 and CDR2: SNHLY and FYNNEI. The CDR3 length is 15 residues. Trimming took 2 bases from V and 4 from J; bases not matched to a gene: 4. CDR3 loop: CASSERGTVNEKLFF. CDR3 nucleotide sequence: TGTGCCAGCAGTGAAAGGGGGACAGTTAATGAAAAACTGTTTTTT.

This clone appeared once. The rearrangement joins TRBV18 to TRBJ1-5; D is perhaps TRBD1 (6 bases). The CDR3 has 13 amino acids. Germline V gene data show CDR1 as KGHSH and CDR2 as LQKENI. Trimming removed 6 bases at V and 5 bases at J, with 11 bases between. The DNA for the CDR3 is TGTGCCAGCTCCGAGGGGGGGGATCAGCCCCAGCATTTT. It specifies CASSEGGDQPQHF.

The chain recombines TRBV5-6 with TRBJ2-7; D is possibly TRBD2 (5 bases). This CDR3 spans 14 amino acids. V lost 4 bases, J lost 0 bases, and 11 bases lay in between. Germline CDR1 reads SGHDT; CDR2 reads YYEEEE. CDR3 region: CASSPGGFSYEQYF. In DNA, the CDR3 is TGTGCCAGCAGCCCGGGCGGGTTCTCCTACGAGCAGTACTTC.